The 15 T cell receptor beta chains given below trace back to one sample, sequenced in a study of T cells expressing NK-cell markers. TCRdb reprocessed the 5' RACE reads, with one entry per CDR3 protein and no DNA. Listed are 450,000 to 600,000 distinct CDR3 sequences; approximately 3.6% falls within the top ten. Sequenced sample: blood T cells: a sorted CD56 or NKG2C T cell subset, CD4+ or CD8+ T cells, or bulk PBMC T cells (not recorded which). These receptors were taken from a young man in good health.

V is TRBV5-1 and J is TRBJ2-1; TCRdb's assignment of TRBD1 cannot be checked, as there is no DNA. The CDR3 spans 16 residues. The germline CDR1 and CDR2 sequences are SGHRS and YFSETQ. The CDR3 protein is CASSRSRDRTFNEQFF.

This rearrangement joins TRBV10-3 to TRBJ1-3; TCRdb selects TRBD1, and the lack of DNA leaves this call unchecked. The CDR3 totals 16 residues. The germline gives CDR1 ENHRY, CDR2 SYGVKD. The CDR3: CAISVGGLLSGNTIYF.

The gene calls are TRBV20-1 and TRBJ2-7; there is no DNA to check the TCRdb D call of TRBD2. From germline, CDR1 is DFQATT and CDR2 SNEGSKA (reference sequence). This CDR3 region has 16 residues. The CDR3 loop reads CSANPTSGTWTSEQYF.

The V and J genes are TRBV28 and TRBJ2-7. The CDR3 has 15 residues. Germline-derived CDR1 and CDR2 are MDHEN and SYDVKM. CDR3 in amino acids: CASSLRSGQAYEQYF.

The CDR3: CASSQELNLPYGYTF. The gene calls are TRBV4-2 and TRBJ1-2. This CDR3 comprises 15 residues. Germline CDR1 and CDR2: LGHNA and YNFKEQ.

CDR3 loop: CASSLLHGANEQFF. V is TRBV7-3 and J is TRBJ2-1; TCRdb calls TRBD1, which cannot be checked without DNA. Germline-derived CDR1 and CDR2 are SGHTA and FQGTGA. The CDR3 contains 14 residues.

This chain links TRBV6-1 with TRBJ2-2; TCRdb outputs TRBD1, but without DNA this stays unchecked. CDR3 length equals 16 residues. Germline V gene lookup returns CDR1 MNHNS and CDR2 SASEGT. CDR3 region: CASTRFLGQGSGELFF.

This chain connects TRBV5-1 to TRBJ1-4; TCRdb names TRBD1, which stays unverified in the absence of DNA. The CDR3 contains 16 residues. Germline values: CDR1 SGHRS, CDR2 YFSETQ. The CDR3 region is CASSPGVRATNEKLFF.

V and J are TRBV30 and TRBJ2-3; TCRdb indicates TRBD1, and absent DNA this call remains unverified. The CDR3 spans 13 residues. Germline values: CDR1 GTSNPN, CDR2 SVGIG (reference sequence). This CDR3 reads CAWSVWGRDTQYF. Looking up the rest from reference TRBV30 and TRBJ2-3 gives the full variable domain: SQTIHQWPATLVQPVGSPLSLECTVEGTSNPNLYWYRQAAGRGLQLLFYSVGIGQISSEVPQNLSASRPQDRQFILSSKKLLLSDSGFYLCAWSVWGRDTQYFGPGTRLTVL.

The V gene is TRBV12-3 or TRBV12-4, the J gene TRBJ1-5; TCRdb designates TRBD1, a call that cannot be tested without DNA. This CDR3 has 14 residues. The CDR3 sequence: CASSFSGGGQPQHF.

The CDR3 reads CATSRRLPDSDGGFF. The gene calls are TRBV15 and TRBJ2-1; the D gene TCRdb calls, TRBD1, cannot be checked with no DNA. CDR1 and CDR2 from the germline V gene are LNHNV and YYDKDF (reference sequence). CDR3 length: 15 residues. The whole variable domain, remainder taken from reference TRBV15 and TRBJ2-1, is DAMVIQNPRYQVTQFGKPVTLSCSQTLNHNVMYWYQQKSSQAPKLLFHYYDKDFNNEADTPDNFQSRRPNTSFCFLDIRSPGLGDTAMYLCATSRRLPDSDGGFFGPGTRLTVL.

The chain recombines TRBV7-8 with TRBJ2-3; TCRdb's D call, TRBD2, is unchecked because there is no DNA. Looked up from germline, CDR1 is SGHVS and CDR2 is FQNEAQ. The CDR3 has 15 amino acids. The CDR3 sequence is CASSLGQGRRDTQYF.

This chain connects TRBV27 to TRBJ1-2. CDR1 is MNHEY, CDR2 SMNVEV, per germline (reference sequence). CDR3 size: 15 residues. The CDR3 loop is CASSSLMSAPYGYTF.

The rearrangement links TRBV27 to TRBJ2-1; TCRdb lists TRBD2, though no DNA is available to test this call. Per the germline V gene, CDR1 is MNHEY and CDR2 is SMNVEV (reference sequence). The CDR3 extends over 15 amino acids. CDR3 amino acids: CASTPSGTVGNEQFF.

The chain recombines TRBV7-6 with TRBJ2-5. CDR3 size: 15 residues. The germline V gene encodes CDR1 SGHVS and CDR2 FNYEAQ. CDR3 sequence: CASSPTNGHGETQYF.